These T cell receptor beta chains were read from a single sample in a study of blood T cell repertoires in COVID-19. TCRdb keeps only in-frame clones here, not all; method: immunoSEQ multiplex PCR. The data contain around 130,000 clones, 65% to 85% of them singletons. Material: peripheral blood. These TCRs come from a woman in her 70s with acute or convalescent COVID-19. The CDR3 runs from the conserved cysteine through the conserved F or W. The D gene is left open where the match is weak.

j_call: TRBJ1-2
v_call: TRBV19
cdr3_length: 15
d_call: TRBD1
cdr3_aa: CASSTNRDSLYGYTF

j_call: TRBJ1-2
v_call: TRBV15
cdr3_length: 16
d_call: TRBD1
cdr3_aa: CATSRMGQGGNYGYTF

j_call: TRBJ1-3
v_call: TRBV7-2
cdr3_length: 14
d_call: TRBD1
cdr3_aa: CASSTRQGRNTIYF

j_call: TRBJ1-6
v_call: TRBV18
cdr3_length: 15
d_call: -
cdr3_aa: CASSPIRQVDSPLHF

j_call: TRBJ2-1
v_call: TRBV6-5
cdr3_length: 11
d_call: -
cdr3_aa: CASSGIGEQFF

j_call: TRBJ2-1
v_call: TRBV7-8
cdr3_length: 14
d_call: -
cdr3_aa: CASSSTGNYNEQFF

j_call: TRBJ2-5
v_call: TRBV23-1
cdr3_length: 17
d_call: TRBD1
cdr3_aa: CASSQKRQGATGQTQYF

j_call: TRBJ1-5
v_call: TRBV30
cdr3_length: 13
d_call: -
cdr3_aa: CAWSQASNQPQHF

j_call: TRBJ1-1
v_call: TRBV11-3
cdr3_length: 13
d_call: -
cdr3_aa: CASSPRQNTEAFF

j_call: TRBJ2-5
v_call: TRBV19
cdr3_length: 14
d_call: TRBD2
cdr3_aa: CASSIQGGRETQYF

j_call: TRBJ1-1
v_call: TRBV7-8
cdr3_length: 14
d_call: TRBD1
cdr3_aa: CASSLSTGDTEAFF

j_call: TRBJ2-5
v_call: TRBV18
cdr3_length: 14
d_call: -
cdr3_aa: CASSPDKYQETQYF

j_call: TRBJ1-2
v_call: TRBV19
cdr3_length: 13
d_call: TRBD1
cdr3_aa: CASNPGTGEGYTF

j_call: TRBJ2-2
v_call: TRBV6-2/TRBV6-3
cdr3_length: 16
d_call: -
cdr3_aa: CASSFRQTLVTGELFF

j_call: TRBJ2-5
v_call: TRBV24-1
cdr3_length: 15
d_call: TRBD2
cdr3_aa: CATERGEGVAETQYF

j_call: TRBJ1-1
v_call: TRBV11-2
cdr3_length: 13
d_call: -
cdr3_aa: CASSLVMNTEAFF

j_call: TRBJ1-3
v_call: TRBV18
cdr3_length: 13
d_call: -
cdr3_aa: CASSTGASNTIYF

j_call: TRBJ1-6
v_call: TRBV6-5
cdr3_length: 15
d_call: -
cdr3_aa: CASSYSGQGGSPLHF

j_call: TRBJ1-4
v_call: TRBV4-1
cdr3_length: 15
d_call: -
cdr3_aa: CASSQESTRKEKLFF

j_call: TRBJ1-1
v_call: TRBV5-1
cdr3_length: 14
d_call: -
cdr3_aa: CASSSDTLNTEAFF

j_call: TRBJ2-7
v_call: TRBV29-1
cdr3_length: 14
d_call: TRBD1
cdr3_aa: CSVAGTGGRYEQYF

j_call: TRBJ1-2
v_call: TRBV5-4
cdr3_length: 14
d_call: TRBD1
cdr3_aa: CASSLVQGGTGYTF

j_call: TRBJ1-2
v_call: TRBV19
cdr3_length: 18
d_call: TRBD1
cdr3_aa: CASSPEHYVGTVTMGYTF

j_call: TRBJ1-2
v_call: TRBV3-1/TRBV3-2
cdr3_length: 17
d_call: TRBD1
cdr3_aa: CASSQDVTGQGSYGYTF

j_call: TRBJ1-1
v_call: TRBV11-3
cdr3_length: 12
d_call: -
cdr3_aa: CASSHRWTEAFF